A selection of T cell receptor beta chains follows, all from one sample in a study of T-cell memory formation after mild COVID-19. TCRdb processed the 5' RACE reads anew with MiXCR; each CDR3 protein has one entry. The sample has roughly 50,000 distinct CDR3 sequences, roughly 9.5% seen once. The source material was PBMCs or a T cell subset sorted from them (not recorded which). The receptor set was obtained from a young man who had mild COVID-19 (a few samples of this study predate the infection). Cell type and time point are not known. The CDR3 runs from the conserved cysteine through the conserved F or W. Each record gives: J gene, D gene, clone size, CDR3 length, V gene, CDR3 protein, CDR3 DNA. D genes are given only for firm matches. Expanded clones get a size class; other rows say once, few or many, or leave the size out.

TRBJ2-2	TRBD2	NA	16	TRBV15	CATSRGLATNTGELFF	TGTGCCACCAGCAGGGGACTAGCGACGAACACCGGGGAGCTGTTTTTT
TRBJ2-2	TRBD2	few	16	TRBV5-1	CASSPRLAIKGGELFF	TGCGCCAGCAGCCCCAGACTAGCCATCAAGGGCGGGGAGCTGTTTTTT
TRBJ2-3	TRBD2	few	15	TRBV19	CASSIRRGGLDTQYF	TGTGCCAGTAGTATAAGGCGGGGGGGCCTAGATACGCAGTATTTT
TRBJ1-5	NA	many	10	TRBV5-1	CASSHQPQHF	TGCGCCAGCAGCCATCAGCCCCAGCATTTT
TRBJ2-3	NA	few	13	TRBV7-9	CASTFTGRDTQYF	TGTGCCAGCACCTTCACCGGGCGGGATACGCAGTATTTT
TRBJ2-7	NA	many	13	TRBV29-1	CSVDPAGAGEQYF	TGCAGCGTTGACCCCGCAGGGGCAGGCGAGCAGTACTTC
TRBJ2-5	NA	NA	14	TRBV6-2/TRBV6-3	CASRPRGLQETQYF	TGTGCCAGTCGCCCGCGGGGACTCCAAGAGACCCAGTACTTC
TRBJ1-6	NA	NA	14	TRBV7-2	CASSDRSYNSPLHF	TGTGCCAGCAGTGACAGGTCCTATAATTCACCCCTCCACTTT
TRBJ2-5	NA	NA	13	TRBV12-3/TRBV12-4	CASSPGYRETQYF	TGTGCCAGCAGCCCCGGGTATAGGGAGACCCAGTACTTC
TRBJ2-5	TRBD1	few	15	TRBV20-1	CSARDLGQAEETQYF	TGCAGTGCTAGAGATCTTGGACAGGCCGAAGAGACCCAGTACTTC
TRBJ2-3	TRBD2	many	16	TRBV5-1	CASSLWTSGSTDTQYF	TGCGCCAGCAGCTTGTGGACTAGCGGGTCAACAGATACGCAGTATTTT
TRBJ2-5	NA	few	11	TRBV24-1	CATSAAETQYF	TGTGCCACCAGTGCTGCAGAGACCCAGTACTTC
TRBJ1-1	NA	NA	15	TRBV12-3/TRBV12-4	CASSPALAGTGQAFF	TGTGCCAGCAGTCCCGCCCTAGCGGGCACGGGGCAAGCTTTCTTT
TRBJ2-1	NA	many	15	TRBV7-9	CASTSPGSGYNEQFF	TGTGCCAGCACTTCTCCTGGGTCGGGTTACAATGAGCAGTTCTTC
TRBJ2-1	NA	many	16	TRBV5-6	CASSLAFGSVYNEQFF	TGTGCCAGCAGCTTGGCCTTCGGTTCCGTATACAATGAGCAGTTCTTC
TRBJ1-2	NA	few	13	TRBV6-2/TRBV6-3	CASSFSASDGYTF	TGTGCCAGCAGCTTTAGTGCATCCGATGGCTACACCTTC
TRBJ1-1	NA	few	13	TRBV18	CASSAGENTEAFF	TGTGCCAGCTCAGCTGGAGAGAACACTGAAGCTTTCTTT
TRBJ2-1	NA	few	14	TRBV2	CASSPRAPSNEQFF	TGTGCCAGCAGCCCCCGGGCCCCTTCTAATGAGCAGTTCTTC
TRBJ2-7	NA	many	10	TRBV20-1	CSAFGSEQYF	TGCAGTGCTTTTGGGAGCGAGCAGTACTTC
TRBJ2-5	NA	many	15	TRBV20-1	CSADLVGEIQETQYF	TGCAGTGCCGACCTGGTGGGGGAGATCCAAGAGACCCAGTACTTC
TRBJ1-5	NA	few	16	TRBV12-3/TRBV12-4	CASSLVHGGLGQPQHF	TGTGCCAGCAGTTTGGTCCACGGGGGTTTGGGGCAGCCCCAGCATTTT
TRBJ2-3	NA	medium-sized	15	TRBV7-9	CASSPSRFRTDTQYF	TGTGCCAGCAGCCCCTCGAGGTTTCGCACAGATACGCAGTATTTT
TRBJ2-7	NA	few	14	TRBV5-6	CASSPGWENYEQYF	TGTGCCAGCAGCCCCGGATGGGAGAACTACGAGCAGTACTTC
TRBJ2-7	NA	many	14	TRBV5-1	CASSLTATRTEQYF	TGCGCCAGCAGCCTGACAGCTACTAGGACCGAGCAGTACTTC
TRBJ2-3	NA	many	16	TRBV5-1	CASSGSAGMGTDTQYF	TGCGCCAGCAGCGGTTCAGCAGGGATGGGCACAGATACGCAGTATTTT
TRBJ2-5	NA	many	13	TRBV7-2	CASSLVGRETQYF	TGTGCCAGCAGCTTAGTTGGGCGAGAGACCCAGTACTTC
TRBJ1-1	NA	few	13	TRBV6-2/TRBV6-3	CASSYGRNTEAFF	TGTGCCAGCAGTTACGGTAGAAACACTGAAGCTTTCTTT
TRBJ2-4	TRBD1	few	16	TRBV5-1	CASSLGGQLAKNIQYF	TGCGCCAGCAGCTTAGGGGGACAGCTAGCCAAAAACATTCAGTACTTC
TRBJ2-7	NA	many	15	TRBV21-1	CASSTYERGTGGRNF	TGTGCCAGCAGCACTTACGAGAGGGGGACAGGGGGCCGGAACTTC
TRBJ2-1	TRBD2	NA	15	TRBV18	CASSPLAGANNEQFF	TGTGCCAGCTCACCACTAGCGGGGGCCAACAATGAGCAGTTCTTC
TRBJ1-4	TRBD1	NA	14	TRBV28	CASITSGTGEKLFF	TGTGCCAGCATTACTTCCGGGACAGGTGAAAAACTGTTTTTT
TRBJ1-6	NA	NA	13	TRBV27	CASSLPGERPLHF	TGTGCCAGCAGTCTCCCGGGAGAACGGCCCCTCCACTTT
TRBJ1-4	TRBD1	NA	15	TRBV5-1	CASSTQGARDEKLFF	TGCGCCAGCAGCACTCAGGGGGCGAGGGATGAAAAACTGTTTTTT
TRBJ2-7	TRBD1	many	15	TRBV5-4	CASSAGQATFYEQYF	TGTGCCAGCAGCGCCGGACAGGCAACTTTCTACGAGCAGTACTTC
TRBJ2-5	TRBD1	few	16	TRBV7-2	CASSLSGTGMFETQYF	TGTGCCAGCAGCTTATCCGGGACAGGGATGTTTGAGACCCAGTACTTC
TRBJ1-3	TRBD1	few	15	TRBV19	CASVRGQGSGNTIYF	TGTGCCAGCGTCCGAGGACAGGGCTCTGGAAACACCATATATTTT
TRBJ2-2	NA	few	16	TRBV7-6	CASSLGGSLNTGELFF	TGTGCCAGCAGCTTAGGGGGATCCCTGAACACCGGGGAGCTGTTTTTT
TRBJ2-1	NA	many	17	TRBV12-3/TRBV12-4	CASRRGSRTESWNEQFF	TGTGCCAGCCGCCGAGGATCTCGGACGGAATCGTGGAATGAGCAGTTCTTC
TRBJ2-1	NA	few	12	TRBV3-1	CASRILGGEQFF	TGTGCCAGCAGGATACTTGGAGGGGAGCAGTTCTTC
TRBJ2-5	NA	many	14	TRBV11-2	CASSLDGPSQTQYF	TGTGCCAGCAGCTTAGACGGACCCTCTCAGACCCAGTACTTC
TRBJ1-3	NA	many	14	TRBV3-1	CASSQETIGNTIYF	TGTGCCAGCAGCCAAGAAACGATTGGAAACACCATATATTTT
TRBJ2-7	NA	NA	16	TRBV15	CATSRLSRSGSYEQYF	TGTGCCACCAGCAGGTTGAGCAGGTCGGGCTCCTACGAGCAGTACTTC
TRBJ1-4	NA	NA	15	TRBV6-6	CASRGNRAEYEKLFF	TGTGCCAGCAGGGGTAACAGGGCCGAGTATGAAAAACTGTTTTTT
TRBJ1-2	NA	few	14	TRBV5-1	CASSLAAGHYGYTF	TGCGCCAGCAGCTTGGCGGCAGGGCACTATGGCTACACCTTC
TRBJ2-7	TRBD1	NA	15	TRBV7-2	CASSPDGTDLREQYF	TGTGCCAGCAGCCCGGACGGGACAGACCTACGCGAGCAGTACTTC
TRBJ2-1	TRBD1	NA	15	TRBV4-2	CASSLMGQGYNEQFF	TGTGCCAGCAGCCTGATGGGACAGGGCTACAATGAGCAGTTCTTC
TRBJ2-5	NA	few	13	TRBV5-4	CASSLGHEETQYF	TGTGCCAGCAGCTTGGGACACGAAGAGACCCAGTACTTC
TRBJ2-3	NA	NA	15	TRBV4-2	CASSREPLGTDTQYF	TGTGCCAGCAGCCGGGAACCCCTGGGCACAGATACGCAGTATTTT
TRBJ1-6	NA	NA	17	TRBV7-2	CASSLGPMGAGGSPLHF	TGTGCCAGCAGCTTAGGACCTATGGGGGCAGGCGGTTCACCCCTCCACTTT
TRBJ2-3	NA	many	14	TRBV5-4	CASSLGGDTDTQYF	TGTGCCAGCAGCTTGGGCGGGGACACAGATACGCAGTATTTT
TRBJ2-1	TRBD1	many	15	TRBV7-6	CASSLPTGKFNEQFF	TGTGCCAGCAGCTTACCGACAGGGAAATTCAATGAGCAGTTCTTC
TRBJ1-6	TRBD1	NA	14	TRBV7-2	CASSTDRVNTPLHF	TGTGCCAGCAGCACGGACAGGGTCAATACACCCCTCCACTTT
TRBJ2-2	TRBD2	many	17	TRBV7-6	CASSFGGGLASTGELFF	TGTGCCAGCAGCTTCGGTGGGGGACTAGCGAGCACCGGGGAGCTGTTTTTT
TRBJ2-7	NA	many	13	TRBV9	CASGSQRALEQYF	TGTGCCAGCGGATCTCAGCGAGCCCTAGAGCAGTACTTC
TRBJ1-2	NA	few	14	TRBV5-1	CASSFGGANYGYTF	TGCGCCAGCAGCTTTGGGGGCGCTAACTATGGCTACACCTTC
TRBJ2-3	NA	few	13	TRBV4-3	CASSRAEGDTQYF	TGCGCCAGCAGCCGAGCCGAGGGAGATACGCAGTATTTT
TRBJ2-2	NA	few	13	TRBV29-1	CSVGASNTGELFF	TGCAGCGTTGGAGCGTCGAACACCGGGGAGCTGTTTTTT
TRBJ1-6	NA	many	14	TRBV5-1	CASSPPEGNSPLHF	TGCGCCAGCAGCCCTCCGGAGGGTAATTCACCCCTCCACTTT
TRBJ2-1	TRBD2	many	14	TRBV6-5	CVSGSGGSYNEQFF	TGTGTCTCGGGTAGCGGGGGGTCCTACAATGAGCAGTTCTTC